This T cell receptor (beta chain) derives from a study of graft-versus-host responses after intestinal transplantation. This CDR3 is built from 19 residues. In germline, CDR1 is SGHTS, CDR2 YDEGEE. V was cut by 4 bases and J by 3 bases, with 27 bases left in between. Whole-study results and caveats: Peak circulating GvH clone levels were associated with early post-transplant HvG declines.

TCRdb's table, derived via immunoSEQ multiplex PCR, lists solely in-frame clones and lacks some. The table has about 47,000 clones, 90% to 95% seen once. Comments on this clone: The antigen is undetermined.

The chain carries TRBV5-8 and TRBJ2-3; possible D gene TRBD1, 7 bases. This receptor was obtained from a human donor who was the organ donor for an intestinal transplant. Sequences were derived from unstimulated CD8+ T cells sorted from spleen or lymph node cells, sampled before transplant. CDR3 coding DNA: TGTGCCAGCAGCGTGGAGGGCTTTATTGGGCAGGGGGTGACAGATACGCAGTATTTT. Translated, it gives CASSVEGFIGQGVTDTQYF.